Described below is a single T cell receptor (beta chain) sequence and its context. Its antigen is not yet known. It has no much larger one-base neighbor in the sample; base qualities were not kept. According to the germline V gene, CDR1 reads SNHLY and CDR2 reads FYNNEI. Including cysteine and phenylalanine, the CDR3 has 14 amino acids. Kept here is only the CDR3 DNA, which spans 42 bases and is read in frame from base 1. V has 7 bases trimmed and J has 7 bases trimmed; junction bases matching no gene number 8. This sample stems from a study of PD-L1 blockade in urothelial cancer (dated by TCRdb to 2015 to 2018). Some background on the complete study: Every patient began therapy at some point between 2014 and 2015 and was given atezolizumab 1,200 mg intravenously every 3 weeks. About 90% of the roughly 29 patients were identified as males with urothelial cancer of bladder origin, and a prior smoking history was reported by 18 of 29 patients. Patients had an ECOG performance status of 0 or 1 and had received between 0 and 3 prior chemotherapy regimens. Blood samples were analyzed 3 weeks after the start of treatment (second dose) and 6 weeks after the start of treatment. Blood samples gave a median of around 130,000 T cells and 80,000 or so unique TCRs, with a median clonality of 0.080. An exploratory multi-omic analysis was conducted of the somatic, immune and clinical correlates of response to PD-L1 blockade with atezolizumab in urothelial cancer. Pretreatment tumor samples, along with matched peripheral blood serially collected before and after atezolizumab treatment, were subjected to TCR sequencing. Durable clinical benefit was defined as a progression-free survival longer than 6 months, and TCR features were additionally tested against progression-free survival and overall survival. In the same patients, pretreatment tumors underwent whole exome sequencing and RNA sequencing in addition to TCR sequencing. Ten or so patients reached durable clinical benefit, while some 20 patients did not. Pretreatment blood TCR-seq was available for about 27 patients, at least one posttreatment blood collection was obtained for approximately 25 patients, and tumor TCR-seq was available for approximately 25 patients.

General findings and caveats noted by the study authors: A pretreatment peripheral blood TCR clonality below the median was linked to improved progression-free and overall survival. Among patients with durable benefit, tumor-associated TCR clones showed greater expansion in peripheral blood 3 weeks after treatment started (n ≈ 22, p = 0.022). Because the sample size was small (n ≈ 27) and many of the analyses were exploratory, the results are meant to be hypothesis-generating.

Synthetic TCR analog templates were spiked into each PCR to estimate absolute template abundance from read counts. Using the immunoSEQ assay, TCRbeta CDR3 regions were amplified from genomic DNA with bias-controlled V and J gene primers. Sequencing of rearranged TCRbeta segments was done at approximately 20X coverage. In the paper's pipeline: Sequencing errors were corrected by clustering, and CDR3s were annotated against IMGT so that V, D and J genes could be assigned. Downstream analyses used only productive TCRbeta rearrangements and left out out-of-frame or stop-codon sequences. Clonality was calculated as one minus the Shannon entropy normalized by the log of the number of unique productive sequences. Fisher's exact test with Benjamini-Hochberg correction, at a threshold of adjusted p below 0.01, was used to find clones that differed between time points or between blood and tumor. The clones in this table, taken by TCRdb from immuneACCESS, are in-frame only. Not every clone is retained; where verified, under half of the shortfall comes from an unresolved V gene, and the cause of the rest is unknown. Clonal size and the V and J genes are those of that table, whereas D and trimming came from the DNA. This sample lists about 56,000 clones; 65% to 90% were detected once. The leading ten clones occupy around a sixth of the sample.

What the time point label conveys for this sample: pretreatment peripheral blood. A cohort of about 30 patients with locally advanced or metastatic urothelial carcinoma, treated at Memorial Sloan Kettering on a trial protocol, was included. Peripheral blood mononuclear cells were collected from each patient pretreatment and during treatment, giving between 1 and 8 total time points per patient. The Qiagen DNeasy Blood extraction kit was used to purify genomic DNA from total PBMCs and from tumor samples. PBMCs were collected pretreatment and during treatment, and were isolated and stored as previously described.

The input for sequencing was PBMCs, taken around atezolizumab (anti-PD-L1) treatment. This TCR was recovered from a man between 65 and 85 years old with urothelial cancer. The chain links TRBV2 with TRBJ2-2, with 8 bases in between that match TRBD1. In nucleotides, the sequence is TGTGCCAGCACCCCGGACAGGGCGGGCGGGGAGCTGTTTTTT. Its protein product is CASTPDRAGGELFF.